The 16 T cell receptor beta chains presented below share a single source sample, sequenced in a study of blood T cell repertoires in COVID-19. The repertoire was sequenced with immunoSEQ multiplex PCR; TCRdb's copy has only in-frame clones and lacks some. The table includes roughly 150,000 clones, more than 75% detected once. Sequenced input: peripheral blood. These receptors were obtained from a man between 18 and 29 years old with acute or convalescent COVID-19.

The chain is built from TRBV3-1 (or the pseudogene TRBV3-2) and TRBJ1-1; TRBD1 agrees at 7 bases. This CDR3 contains 12 residues. J gave up 7 bases and V 5 bases, and 4 bases lay outside the gene matches. CDR1 and CDR2 (germline): LGHDT, YNNKEL (reference sequence). CDR3 DNA sequence: TGTGCCAGCAGCGCCGGGACAGATGAAGCTTTCTTT. Translation gives CASSAGTDEAFF.

The sample holds a few counts of this clone. This rearrangement joins TRBV5-1 to TRBJ1-2; D not resolved. Trimming removed 0 bases from V and 1 base from J, with 4 bases in between. The germline V gene has CDR1 SGHRS and CDR2 YFSETQ. The CDR3 is 13 amino acids. CDR3 nucleotides: TGCGCCAGCAGCTTGGGGAGTAACTATGGCTACACCTTC. Translating it yields CASSLGSNYGYTF.

The chain links TRBV19 to TRBJ1-2; D call uncertain. This CDR3 has 13 amino acids. Germline V gene lookup returns CDR1 LNHDA and CDR2 SQIVND (reference sequence). The V and J ends lost 3 bases and 4 bases respectively, with 9 bases between them. Here the CDR3 reads CASSIGSGYGYTF. CDR3 bases: TGTGCCAGTAGTATCGGCTCAGGCTATGGCTACACCTTC.

The gene calls are TRBV5-1 and TRBJ2-7, with D possibly being TRBD1 (5 bases). Germline CDR1 and CDR2: SGHRS and YFSETQ. The CDR3 has 14 residues. The V and J ends lost 2 bases and 2 bases respectively, with 11 bases between them. CDR3 loop: CASSLPGQTYEQYF. CDR3 DNA: TGCGCCAGCAGCTTACCAGGGCAAACCTACGAGCAGTACTTC.

This chain uses TRBV2 with TRBJ1-1; 7 bases match TRBD1. Trimming removed 9 bases from V and 1 base from J; junction bases left unmatched: 5. The CDR3 totals 13 residues. Germline-derived CDR1 and CDR2 are SNHLY and FYNNEI. The CDR3 DNA sequence: TGTGCCAGGACTAACAGGGGGAACACTGAAGCTTTCTTT. The encoded protein is CARTNRGNTEAFF.

Many counts were recorded for this clone. This chain's CDR3 is CASSQVLDREGNTIYF. As DNA, the CDR3 is TGCGCCAGCAGCCAAGTACTGGACAGGGAGGGAAACACCATATATTTT. The J gene is TRBJ1-3, the V gene TRBV4-1; 8 bases match TRBD1. J lost 4 bases, V lost 1 base, and 6 bases had no gene match. The CDR3 is 16 residues long. CDR1 is MGHRA, CDR2 YSYEKL, per germline.

This clone is medium-sized by share. The chain is built from TRBV30 and TRBJ1-4; no definite D call. Trimming took off 3 bases at V and 4 bases at J, with 6 bases between the two ends. From germline, CDR1 is GTSNPN and CDR2 SVGIG (reference sequence). This CDR3 is built from 12 residues. DNA for the CDR3: TGTGCCTGGAGATTTAATAATGAAAAACTGTTTTTT. Protein: CAWRFNNEKLFF.

The chain links TRBV7-2 to TRBJ1-4; D remains unclear. The ends were cut back, 2 bases at V and 7 bases at J, with 14 bases in the middle. The V gene's germline CDR1 is SGHTA and CDR2 FQGNSA. This CDR3 has 15 residues. The CDR3 DNA is TGTGCCAGCAGCTTAAATGGCAGGCTGCTTGAAAAACTGTTTTTT. Translation: CASSLNGRLLEKLFF.

The chain employs TRBV6-2 or TRBV6-3 and TRBJ2-1; the D gene is possibly TRBD1 (5 bases). The CDR3 totals 19 residues. CDR1 and CDR2 from the germline V gene are MNHEY and SVGEGT. V gave up 0 bases and J gave up 3 bases, with 21 bases separating them. The CDR3 DNA reads TGTGCCAGCAGTTACTCCACTCGATCAGGGAAGGGTAGCTACAATGAGCAGTTCTTC. Encoded protein: CASSYSTRSGKGSYNEQFF.

The CDR3 loop is CASSDFFQETQYF. CDR3 nucleotide sequence: TGTGCCAGCAGCGATTTCTTTCAGGAGACCCAGTACTTC. V gene TRBV7-9 combines with J gene TRBJ2-5; D is uncertain. Germline V gene data show CDR1 as SEHNR and CDR2 as FQNEAQ (reference sequence). V gave up 5 bases and J gave up 5 bases, with 12 bases separating them. This CDR3 has 13 amino acids.

This chain links TRBV19 with TRBJ2-1; TRBD2 aligns across 7 bases. Germline loops: CDR1 LNHDA, CDR2 SQIVND (reference sequence). The CDR3 is made up of 15 amino acids. V lost 6 bases to trimming and J lost 3 bases; unmatched junction nucleotides: 8. The CDR3 loop reads CASRSNSGFYNEQFF. DNA for the CDR3: TGTGCCAGTAGGTCGAATAGCGGGTTCTACAATGAGCAGTTCTTC.

This chain connects TRBV19 to TRBJ1-5; TRBD1 matches at 8 bases. This CDR3 comprises 14 residues. Germline values: CDR1 LNHDA, CDR2 SQIVND (reference sequence). With 9 bases clipped from V and 6 bases from J, the junction kept 10 bases outside the gene matches. The CDR3 DNA reads as TGTGCCAGGGGACCGGACAGGGAGGGTCAGCCCCAGCATTTT. This translates into CARGPDREGQPQHF.

This clone was picked up one time. The V gene is TRBV14, the J gene TRBJ1-2; D is undetermined. Germline V gene sequence: CDR1 SGHDN, CDR2 FVKESK. The CDR3 totals 15 residues. Trimming removed 1 base at V and 4 bases at J, with 13 bases between. CDR3 region: CASSQGGEGVYGYTF. For the CDR3, the DNA is TGTGCCAGCAGCCAAGGAGGAGAGGGAGTCTATGGCTACACCTTC.

The chain employs TRBV27 and TRBJ1-5, with D possibly being TRBD1 (6 bases). Trimming left V 8 bases short and J 1 base short, with 15 bases between. Germline V gene sequence: CDR1 MNHEY, CDR2 SMNVEV (reference sequence). The CDR3 runs to 15 residues. The CDR3: CASGDRQGSNQPQHF. The CDR3 DNA sequence: TGTGCCAGCGGAGACAGGCAGGGGAGCAATCAGCCCCAGCATTTT.

The gene calls are TRBV6-1 and TRBJ2-1; 7 bases map to TRBD1. Germline V CDR1 and CDR2: MNHNS, SASEGT. CDR3 length: 15 amino acids. The V gene end was trimmed by 2 bases and the J gene end by 4 bases; junction bases not matched to a gene: 5. The CDR3 reads CASSEQGTAYNEQFF. In nucleotides, the CDR3 is TGTGCCAGCAGTGAACAGGGGACAGCGTACAATGAGCAGTTCTTC.

This clone occurred once. The rearrangement uses TRBV21-1 and TRBJ2-1; the DNA was not compared with TRBD2, the D call given in the table. TRBV21-1 is a pseudogene locus. The CDR3 runs 17 residues. CDR3 region: CASSKAPSGGLYNEQFF. CDR3 nucleotide sequence: TGTGCCAGCAGCAAAGCGCCCAGCGGGGGCTTGTACAATGAGCAGTTCTTC.